The table lists the clone carrying this TCR beta chain with a few counts. This sample was taken from a study of T-cell memory formation after mild COVID-19. TCRdb re-analysed the 5' RACE reads in MiXCR, keeping a single row per CDR3 protein. The profile covers hundreds of thousands of distinct CDR3 sequences, with roughly 21% appearing a single time and 8.4% taken by the ten largest. Germline CDR1 SGHAT, CDR2 FQNNGV. This CDR3 region has 13 residues. The V and J ends lost 7 bases and 3 bases respectively, with 12 bases between them. Sequenced material: PBMCs or a T cell subset sorted from them (not recorded which). The chain links TRBV11-2 to TRBJ1-1, with D possibly being TRBD1 (5 bases). This clonotype was obtained from an adult woman who had mild COVID-19 (a few samples of this study predate the infection). Cell type and time point are not known. DNA of the CDR3: TGTGCCAGCAACAAACAGGAATACACTGAAGCTTTCTTT. Its translation is CASNKQEYTEAFF.